A single sample is the source of the 28 T cell receptor beta chains below, sequenced in a study of blood T cell repertoires in COVID-19. The protocol was immunoSEQ multiplex PCR, while the TCRdb copy is restricted to in-frame clones and leaves out a portion. The table includes under 250,000 clones, around 81% detected once. The specimen sequenced was PBMCs or T cells enriched from blood (not recorded which). These TCRs come from a woman in her 50s with acute COVID-19.

The chain recombines TRBV11-2 with TRBJ1-3; 7 positions agree with TRBD1. Unmatched junction bases numbered 3, after V lost 1 base and J lost 0 bases. The length of the CDR3 is 16 residues. CDR1 is SGHAT and CDR2 is FQNNGV in the germline V gene. DNA of the CDR3: TGTGCCAGCAGCTTAGGGGGACAGTTCTCTGGAAACACCATATATTTT. This translates into CASSLGGQFSGNTIYF.

The rearrangement joins TRBV6-2 or TRBV6-3 to TRBJ2-3, with 11 bases aligning to TRBD2. Germline assignment: CDR1 MNHEY and CDR2 SVGEGT. The length of the CDR3 is 17 residues. The V gene end was trimmed by 6 bases and the J gene end by 2 bases; junction bases not matched to a gene: 10. The CDR3 reads CASSDGRLAGTTDTQYF. The CDR3 DNA is TGTGCCAGCAGCGACGGTAGACTAGCGGGAACCACAGATACGCAGTATTTT.

With respect to this clone: A much more abundant neighbour one base away suggests this may be a read error. The CDR3 reads CASSLPSGIGYGYTF. In nucleotides, the CDR3 is TGTGCCAGCAGCTTACCCTCGGGGATCGGCTATGGCTACACCTTC. The chain employs TRBV7-2 and TRBJ1-2; no clear D. This CDR3 is 15 amino acids long. The ends were cut back, 2 bases at V and 4 bases at J, with 14 bases in the middle. Germline loops: CDR1 SGHTA, CDR2 FQGNSA.

The CDR3 here is CASSSPYGVGYTF. The CDR3 DNA sequence: TGTGCCAGCAGCTCCCCGTACGGGGTTGGCTACACCTTC. The rearrangement links TRBV28 to TRBJ1-2; no firm D call. The germline CDR1 and CDR2 sequences are MDHEN and SYDVKM. The V gene lost 6 bases and the J gene lost 7 bases, with 15 bases spanning the gap. There are 13 residues in the CDR3.

V gene TRBV28 combines with J gene TRBJ1-1, with TRBD1 matching 8 bases. Unmatched junction bases numbered 17, after V lost 4 bases and J lost 10 bases. Germline V gene data show CDR1 as MDHEN and CDR2 as SYDVKM. The length of the CDR3 is 16 residues. Written as DNA, the CDR3 is TGTGCCAGCAGTTCACCCTCCGGACAGGGTCCAAGGAGAGCTTTCTTT. Its protein is CASSSPSGQGPRRAFF.

The V call is TRBV3-1 (or the pseudogene TRBV3-2), the J call TRBJ2-7, with a possible D match to TRBD2 (5 bases). CDR3 length: 16 residues. CDR1 LGHDT and CDR2 YNNKEL come from the germline V gene (reference sequence). V was clipped by 0 bases and J by 0 bases, with 12 bases between them. The CDR3 sequence: CASSQDRSGVSYEQYF. In nucleotides, the CDR3 is TGTGCCAGCAGCCAAGATAGGAGCGGAGTCTCCTACGAGCAGTACTTC.

This rearrangement joins TRBV7-9 to TRBJ1-6; TRBD1 might be the D (6 bases). This CDR3 has 15 residues. The V end was cut by 2 bases, the J end by 11 bases, with 16 bases between. Germline CDR1 SEHNR, CDR2 FQNEAQ (reference sequence). CDR3 coding DNA: TGTGCCAGCAGCTTACCCACAGGGTCTGTGGCACCCCTCCACTTT. The encoded protein is CASSLPTGSVAPLHF.

This clone was counted once. V is TRBV18 and J is TRBJ2-4, with 10 bases lining up with TRBD1. V trimming: 3 bases; J trimming: 10 bases; junction bases outside the gene matches: 0. Germline V gives CDR1 KGHSH, CDR2 LQKENI. There are 12 residues in the CDR3. CDR3: CASSPDRGIQYF. In DNA, the CDR3 is TGTGCCAGCTCACCGGACAGGGGGATTCAGTACTTC.

The chain carries TRBV6-2 or TRBV6-3 and TRBJ2-1; 8 positions agree with TRBD2. Per germline, CDR1 MNHEY and CDR2 SVGEGT. The CDR3 consists of 16 residues. V dropped 6 bases and J dropped 6; count of bases not matched to a gene: 13. CDR3 DNA sequence: TGTGCCAGCAGACCTGACGGGACTAGTCTCTCCAATGAGCAGTTCTTC. Translating it yields CASRPDGTSLSNEQFF.

V is TRBV29-1 and J is TRBJ2-2; TRBD1 matches at 10 bases. This CDR3 region has 13 residues. CDR1 is SQVTM, CDR2 ANQGSEA, per germline. V shed 7 bases and J 4 bases; nucleotides not matched to a gene: 3. DNA of the CDR3: TGCAGCGCGTGGACAGGGGGCACCGGGGAGCTGTTTTTT. Amino acids: CSAWTGGTGELFF.

Only a few counts were recorded for this clone. The chain combines TRBV29-1 with TRBJ1-2; 7 positions agree with TRBD1. V lost 6 bases to trimming and J lost 2 bases; unmatched junction nucleotides: 6. The CDR3 has 13 amino acids. Per the germline V gene, CDR1 is SQVTM and CDR2 is ANQGSEA. CDR3 sequence: CSVARQGNYGYTF. The CDR3 nucleotides read TGCAGCGTCGCGAGACAGGGCAACTATGGCTACACCTTC.

V is TRBV12-5 and J is TRBJ2-1; 7 nucleotides agree with TRBD1. CDR3 size: 15 residues. Germline trimming cut 5 bases from V and 0 bases from J; bases unmatched to any gene: 4. CDR1 and CDR2 (germline): LGHNT, FRNRAP. CDR3 amino acids: CASGPDRVSYNEQFF. Written as DNA, the CDR3 is TGTGCTAGTGGTCCTGACAGGGTCTCCTACAATGAGCAGTTCTTC.

This sequence joins TRBV11-3 and TRBJ1-3; D call uncertain. The CDR3 runs 14 residues. Trimming shortened V by 5 bases and J by 2 bases, and 10 bases separated the two germline ends. CDR1 and CDR2 (germline): SGHNT, YENEEA. The CDR3 nucleotides are TGTGCCAGCAGCCCAGAAATCGCTGGAAACACCATATATTTT. Protein sequence: CASSPEIAGNTIYF.

In this sample, this clone turned up once. V and J are TRBV21-1 and TRBJ2-1; TRBD2 is the table's D call and was not checked against the DNA. TRBV21-1 is reported as a pseudogene. The CDR3 consists of 16 residues. In nucleotides, the CDR3 is TGTGCCAGCAGCAAAATAGGGACTAGGCCCTACAATGAGCAGTTCTTC. Translated, it gives CASSKIGTRPYNEQFF.

The chain carries TRBV13 and TRBJ2-1; D may be TRBD2 (5 bases). CDR3 size: 17 residues. Germline CDR1 and CDR2: PRHDT and FYEKMQ (reference sequence). V shed 2 bases and J shed 7 bases, with 21 bases lying between them. CDR3 sequence: CASSLRPTRARQNEQFF. CDR3 coding DNA: TGTGCCAGCAGCTTACGCCCTACTAGAGCGAGGCAGAATGAGCAGTTCTTC.

The CDR3 DNA reads as TGTGCCAGCAGTGGGACAGCTAATTCACCCCTCCACTTT. Encoded protein: CASSGTANSPLHF. This chain connects TRBV9 to TRBJ1-6, with 7 nucleotides matching TRBD1. Looked up from germline, CDR1 is SGDLS and CDR2 is YYNGEE. The J segment lost 6 bases and the V segment lost 5 bases, leaving 2 bases of the junction unmatched. The CDR3 is made up of 13 amino acids.

This clone has a handful of counts. The rearrangement uses TRBV28 and TRBJ1-6; TRBD1 aligns across 8 bases. Trimming took 6 bases from V and 8 from J; bases not matched to a gene: 12. From germline, CDR1 is MDHEN and CDR2 SYDVKM. This CDR3 is 16 amino acids long. The CDR3 DNA reads as TGTGCCAGCAGCTCCGGCAGGGGGCGTACGCATTCACCCCTCCACTTT. It specifies CASSSGRGRTHSPLHF. Using reference TRBV28 and TRBJ1-6 for the parts outside the CDR3, the full variable domain is DVKVTQSSRYLVKRTGEKVFLECVQDMDHENMFWYRQDPGLGLRLIYFSYDVKMKEKGDIPEGYSVSREKKERFSLILESASTNQTSMYLCASSSGRGRTHSPLHFGNGTRLTVT.

This sequence joins TRBV28 and TRBJ2-7; D gene uncertain. Trimming stripped 5 bases from V and 3 bases from J, with 5 bases between. The germline gives CDR1 MDHEN, CDR2 SYDVKM. The CDR3 is made up of 11 amino acids. This CDR3 reads CASSINYEQYF. CDR3 nucleotides: TGTGCCAGCAGTATAAACTACGAGCAGTACTTC.

The J gene is TRBJ2-7, the V gene TRBV9; D perhaps matches TRBD1 (6 bases). Germline V lookup: CDR1 SGDLS, CDR2 YYNGEE. The ends were cut back, 3 bases at V and 3 bases at J, with 13 bases in the middle. CDR3 length equals 14 residues. The CDR3 sequence is CASSARLTGYEQYF. In DNA, the CDR3 is TGTGCCAGCAGCGCCCGCTTGACAGGCTACGAGCAGTACTTC.

This clone was detected many times. The chain has TRBV27 and TRBJ2-2; D is unresolved. The CDR3 sequence is 13 residues long. Germline loops: CDR1 MNHEY, CDR2 SMNVEV (reference sequence). V lost 3 bases to trimming and J lost 0 bases, with 2 bases between them. CDR3 in DNA: TGTGCCAGCAGTTTCGCGAACACCGGGGAGCTGTTTTTT. It encodes CASSFANTGELFF.

The CDR3 reads CASSKGVGQGPFEQYF. As DNA, the CDR3 is TGTGCCAGCAGCAAAGGGGTGGGACAGGGCCCCTTCGAGCAGTACTTC. This sequence joins TRBV21-1 and TRBJ2-7; the D call in the table, TRBD1, was not verified against the DNA. TRBV21-1 is noted as a pseudogene. This CDR3 is 16 amino acids long.

In DNA, the CDR3 is TGTGCCAGCAGCCCAGGAAAGACAGGCCGGTCTAGCACAGATACGCAGTATTTT. It yields the protein CASSPGKTGRSSTDTQYF. The gene calls are TRBV11-3 and TRBJ2-3, with TRBD1 as a possible D gene (6 bases). The germline V gene encodes CDR1 SGHNT and CDR2 YENEEA. The CDR3 contains 18 residues. Deletions cut 5 bases from V and 0 bases from J, with 21 bases between.

The V call is TRBV11-3, the J call TRBJ2-1, with D unclear. Looked up from germline, CDR1 is SGHNT and CDR2 is YENEEA. The CDR3 is made up of 12 amino acids. Between the trimmed V and J ends, which lost 3 bases and 9 bases, there was a span of 9 bases. The CDR3 protein is CASSFHRGEQFF. CDR3 in DNA: TGTGCCAGCAGCTTCCATAGAGGTGAGCAGTTCTTC.

This chain joins TRBV15 and TRBJ1-3, with 9 bases matching TRBD1. J lost 8 bases, V lost 3 bases, and 5 bases had no gene match. Germline V gene lookup returns CDR1 LNHNV and CDR2 YYDKDF (reference sequence). CDR3 size: 14 residues. DNA of the CDR3: TGTGCCACCAGCAGGGACAGGGGAATACACACCATATATTTT. Amino acid sequence: CATSRDRGIHTIYF.

The chain uses TRBV5-4 and TRBJ1-2; 8 bases fit TRBD1. Germline V gives CDR1 SGHNT, CDR2 YYREEE (reference sequence). The CDR3 is 13 amino acids. V was clipped by 4 bases and J by 8 bases; unmatched bases: 7. DNA for the CDR3: TGTGCCAGCAGCCCGACAGGGGTTGGCGGCTACACCTTC. Translated: CASSPTGVGGYTF.

V and J are TRBV5-8 and TRBJ1-2, with TRBD1 identical over 8 bases. Germline V gene data show CDR1 as SGHTS and CDR2 as YDEGEE. The trim removed 1 base at V and 7 bases at J, leaving 6 bases unmatched. This CDR3 has 14 residues. The CDR3 reads CASSLRQGNTGYTF. CDR3 nucleotide sequence: TGTGCCAGCAGCTTGCGACAGGGGAATACTGGCTACACCTTC.

The chain uses TRBV6-2 or TRBV6-3 and TRBJ2-1; perhaps TRBD1 as D (6 bases). Germline V gene data show CDR1 as MNHEY and CDR2 as SVGEGT. The length of the CDR3 is 13 residues. The ends were cut back, 5 bases at V and 7 bases at J, with 12 bases in the middle. CDR3 in amino acids: CASSKNRENEQFF. CDR3 DNA: TGTGCCAGCAGTAAAAACAGGGAAAATGAGCAGTTCTTC.

This clone was picked up one time. This sequence joins TRBV6-1 and TRBJ1-3; 10 positions match TRBD1. This CDR3 comprises 20 residues. V gave up 2 bases and J gave up 0 bases; unmatched junction bases: 13. Germline CDR1 and CDR2: MNHNS and SASEGT. CDR3: CASSEYPGTGVLGSGNTIYF. The CDR3 bases are TGTGCCAGCAGTGAATACCCGGGGACAGGGGTCCTTGGCTCTGGAAACACCATATATTTT.